The 3 T cell receptor beta chains given below trace back to one sample, sequenced in a study of blood T cell repertoires in COVID-19. The table came from immunoSEQ multiplex PCR; TCRdb's copy has only in-frame clones and leaves some out. The repertoire includes over 300,000 clones, around 88% of them detected once, and under 2% sits in the top ten. Sample: peripheral blood. The origin of the receptors is a woman between 50 and 59 years old with acute or convalescent COVID-19.

This rearrangement joins TRBV18 to TRBJ2-3; 14 bases line up with TRBD2. CDR3 length: 19 amino acids. With 3 bases clipped from V and 0 bases from J, the junction kept 8 bases outside the gene matches. Germline V gene lookup returns CDR1 KGHSH and CDR2 LQKENI. The DNA of the CDR3 is TGTGCCAGCTCACCCACGGGACTAGCGGGGGCCTCTAGCACAGATACGCAGTATTTT. Translating it yields CASSPTGLAGASSTDTQYF.

The chain carries TRBV5-6 and TRBJ2-1; 7 bases are shared with TRBD2. After removal of 1 base from V and 10 bases from J, the junction contained 14 bases not matched to a gene. Per the germline V gene, CDR1 is SGHDT and CDR2 is YYEEEE. The CDR3 consists of 16 residues. CDR3 in amino acids: CASSLSEGGPLWEQFF. CDR3 DNA sequence: TGTGCCAGCAGCTTGTCTGAGGGAGGGCCTCTCTGGGAGCAGTTCTTC.

This clone has just one count. The chain couples TRBV4-1 to TRBJ2-1; 7 bases fit TRBD1. The V segment lost 0 bases and the J segment 5 bases; nucleotides outside the gene matches: 10. Germline V gives CDR1 MGHRA, CDR2 YSYEKL. This CDR3 comprises 17 residues. The CDR3 DNA follows: TGCGCCAGCAGCCAAGAACCCGGGGCAGGGGGTGACAATGAGCAGTTCTTC. Amino acids: CASSQEPGAGGDNEQFF.